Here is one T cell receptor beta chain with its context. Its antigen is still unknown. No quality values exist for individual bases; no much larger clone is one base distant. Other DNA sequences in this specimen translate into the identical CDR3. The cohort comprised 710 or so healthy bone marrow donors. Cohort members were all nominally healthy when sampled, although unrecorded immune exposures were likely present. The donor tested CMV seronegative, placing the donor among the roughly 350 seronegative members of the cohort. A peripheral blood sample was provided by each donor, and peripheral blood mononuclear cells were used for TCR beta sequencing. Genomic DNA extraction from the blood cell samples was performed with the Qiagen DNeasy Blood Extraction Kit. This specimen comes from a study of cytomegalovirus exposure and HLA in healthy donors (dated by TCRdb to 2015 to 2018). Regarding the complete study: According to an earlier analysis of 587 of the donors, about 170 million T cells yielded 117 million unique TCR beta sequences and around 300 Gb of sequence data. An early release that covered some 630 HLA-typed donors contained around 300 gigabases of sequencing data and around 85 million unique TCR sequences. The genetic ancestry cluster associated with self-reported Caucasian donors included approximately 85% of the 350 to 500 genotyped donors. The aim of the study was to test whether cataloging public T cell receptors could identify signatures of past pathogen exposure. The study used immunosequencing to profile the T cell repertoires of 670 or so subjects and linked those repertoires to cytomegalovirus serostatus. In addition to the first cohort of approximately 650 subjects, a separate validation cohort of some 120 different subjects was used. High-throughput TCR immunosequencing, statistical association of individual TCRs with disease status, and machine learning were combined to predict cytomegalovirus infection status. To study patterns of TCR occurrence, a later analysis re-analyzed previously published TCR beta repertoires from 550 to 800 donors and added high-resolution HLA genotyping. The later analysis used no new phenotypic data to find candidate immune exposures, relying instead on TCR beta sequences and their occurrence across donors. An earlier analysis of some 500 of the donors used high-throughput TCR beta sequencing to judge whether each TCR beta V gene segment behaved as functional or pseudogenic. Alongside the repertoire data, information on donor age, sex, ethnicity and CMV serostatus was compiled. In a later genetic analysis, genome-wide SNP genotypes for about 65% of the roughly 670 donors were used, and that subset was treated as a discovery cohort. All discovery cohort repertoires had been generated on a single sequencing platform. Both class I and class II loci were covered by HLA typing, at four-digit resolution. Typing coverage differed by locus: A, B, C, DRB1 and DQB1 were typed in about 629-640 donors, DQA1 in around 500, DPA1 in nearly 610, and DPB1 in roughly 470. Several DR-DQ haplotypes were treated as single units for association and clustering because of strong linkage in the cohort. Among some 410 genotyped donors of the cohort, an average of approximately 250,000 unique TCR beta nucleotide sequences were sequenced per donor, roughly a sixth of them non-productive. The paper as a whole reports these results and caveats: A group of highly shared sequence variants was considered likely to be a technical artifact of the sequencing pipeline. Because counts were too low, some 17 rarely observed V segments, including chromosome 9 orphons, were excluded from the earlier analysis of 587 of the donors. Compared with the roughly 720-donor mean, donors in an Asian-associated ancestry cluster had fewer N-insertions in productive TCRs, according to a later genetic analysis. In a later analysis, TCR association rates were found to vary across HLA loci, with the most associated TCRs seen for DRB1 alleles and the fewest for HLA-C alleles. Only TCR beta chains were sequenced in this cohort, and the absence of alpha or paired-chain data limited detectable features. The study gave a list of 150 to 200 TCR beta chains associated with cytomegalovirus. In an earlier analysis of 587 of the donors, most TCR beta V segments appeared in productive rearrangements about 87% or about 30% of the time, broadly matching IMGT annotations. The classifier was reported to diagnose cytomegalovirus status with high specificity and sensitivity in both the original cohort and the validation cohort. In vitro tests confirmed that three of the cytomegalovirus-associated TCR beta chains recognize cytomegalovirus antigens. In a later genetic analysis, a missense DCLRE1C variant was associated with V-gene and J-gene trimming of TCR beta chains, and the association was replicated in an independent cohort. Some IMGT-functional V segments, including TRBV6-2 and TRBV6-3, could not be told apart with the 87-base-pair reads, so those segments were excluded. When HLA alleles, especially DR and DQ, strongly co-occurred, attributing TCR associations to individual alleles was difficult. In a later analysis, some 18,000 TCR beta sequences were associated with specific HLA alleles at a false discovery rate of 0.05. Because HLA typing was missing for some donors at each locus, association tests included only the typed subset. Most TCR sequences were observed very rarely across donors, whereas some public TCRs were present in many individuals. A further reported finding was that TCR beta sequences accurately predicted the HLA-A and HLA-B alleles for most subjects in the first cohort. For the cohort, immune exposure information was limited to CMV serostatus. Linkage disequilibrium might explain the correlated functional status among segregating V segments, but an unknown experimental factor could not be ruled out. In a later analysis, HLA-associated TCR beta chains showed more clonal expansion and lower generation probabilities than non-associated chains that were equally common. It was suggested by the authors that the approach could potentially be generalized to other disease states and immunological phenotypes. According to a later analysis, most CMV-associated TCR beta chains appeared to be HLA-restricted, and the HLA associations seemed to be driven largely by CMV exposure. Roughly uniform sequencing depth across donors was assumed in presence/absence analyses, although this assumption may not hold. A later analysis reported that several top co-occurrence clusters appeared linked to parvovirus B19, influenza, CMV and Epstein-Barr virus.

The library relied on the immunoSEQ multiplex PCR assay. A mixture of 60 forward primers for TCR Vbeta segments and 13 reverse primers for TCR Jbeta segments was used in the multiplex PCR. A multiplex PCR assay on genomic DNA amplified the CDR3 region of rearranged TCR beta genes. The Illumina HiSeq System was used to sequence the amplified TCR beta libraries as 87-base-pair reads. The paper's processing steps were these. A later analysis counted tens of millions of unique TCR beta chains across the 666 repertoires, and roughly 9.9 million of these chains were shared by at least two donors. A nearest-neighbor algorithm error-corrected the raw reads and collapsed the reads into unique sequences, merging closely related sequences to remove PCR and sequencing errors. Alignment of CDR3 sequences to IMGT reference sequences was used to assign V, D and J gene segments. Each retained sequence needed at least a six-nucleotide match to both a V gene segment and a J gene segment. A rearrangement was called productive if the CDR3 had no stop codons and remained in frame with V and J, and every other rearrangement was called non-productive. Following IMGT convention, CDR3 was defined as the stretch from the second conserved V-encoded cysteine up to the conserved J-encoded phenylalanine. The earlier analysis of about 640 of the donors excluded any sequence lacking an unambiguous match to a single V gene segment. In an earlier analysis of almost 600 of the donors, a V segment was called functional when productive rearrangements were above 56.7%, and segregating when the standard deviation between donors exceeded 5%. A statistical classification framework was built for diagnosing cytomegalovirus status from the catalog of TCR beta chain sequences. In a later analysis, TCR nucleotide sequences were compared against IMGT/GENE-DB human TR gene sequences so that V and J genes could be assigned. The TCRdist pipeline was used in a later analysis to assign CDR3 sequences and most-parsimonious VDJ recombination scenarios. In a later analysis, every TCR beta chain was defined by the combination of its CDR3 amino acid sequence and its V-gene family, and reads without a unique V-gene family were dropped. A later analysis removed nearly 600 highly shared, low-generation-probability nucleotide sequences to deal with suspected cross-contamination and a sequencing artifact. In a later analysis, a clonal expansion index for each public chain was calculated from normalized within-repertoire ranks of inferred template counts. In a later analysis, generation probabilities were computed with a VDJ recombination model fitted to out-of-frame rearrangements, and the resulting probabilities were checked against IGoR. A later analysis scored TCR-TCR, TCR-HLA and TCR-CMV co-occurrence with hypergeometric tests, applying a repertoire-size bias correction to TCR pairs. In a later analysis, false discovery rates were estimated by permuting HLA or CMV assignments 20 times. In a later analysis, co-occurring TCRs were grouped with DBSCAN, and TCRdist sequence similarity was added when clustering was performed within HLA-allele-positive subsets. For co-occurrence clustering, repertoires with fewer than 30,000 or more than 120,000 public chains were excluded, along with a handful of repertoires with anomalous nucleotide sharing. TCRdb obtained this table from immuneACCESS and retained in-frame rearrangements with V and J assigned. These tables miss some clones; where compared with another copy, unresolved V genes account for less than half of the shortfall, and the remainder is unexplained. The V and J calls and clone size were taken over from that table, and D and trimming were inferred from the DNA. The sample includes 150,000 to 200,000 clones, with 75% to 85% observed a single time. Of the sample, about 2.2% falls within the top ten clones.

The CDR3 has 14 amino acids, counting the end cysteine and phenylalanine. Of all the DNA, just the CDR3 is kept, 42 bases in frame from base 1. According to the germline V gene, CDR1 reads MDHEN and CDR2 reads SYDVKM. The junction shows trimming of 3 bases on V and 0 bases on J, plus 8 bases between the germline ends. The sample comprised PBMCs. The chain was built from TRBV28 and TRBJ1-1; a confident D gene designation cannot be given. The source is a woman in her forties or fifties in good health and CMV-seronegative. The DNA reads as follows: TGTGCCAGCAGTTTGGGAGGCCTGAACACTGAAGCTTTCTTT. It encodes CASSLGGLNTEAFF.